This T cell receptor beta chain derives from a study of control samples from healthy donors and cancer patients. Generated by immunoSEQ multiplex PCR, the TCRdb table keeps only in-frame clones and is missing some. Found here are roughly 160,000 clones, around 94% of them singletons; the top ten hold around 13%. The receptor comes from a man in his sixties with colorectal cancer. The sequenced sample consisted of PBMCs.

CDR3 sequence: CASSLALFYSTDTQYF. CDR3 nucleotide sequence: TGTGCCAGCAGCTTAGCTTTATTTTACAGCACAGATACGCAGTATTTT. This sequence joins TRBV7-2 and TRBJ2-3; no clear D gene. With 0 bases removed from V and 0 bases from J, the gap between germline ends came to 10 bases. The CDR3 totals 16 residues. CDR1 is SGHTA, CDR2 FQGNSA, per germline.